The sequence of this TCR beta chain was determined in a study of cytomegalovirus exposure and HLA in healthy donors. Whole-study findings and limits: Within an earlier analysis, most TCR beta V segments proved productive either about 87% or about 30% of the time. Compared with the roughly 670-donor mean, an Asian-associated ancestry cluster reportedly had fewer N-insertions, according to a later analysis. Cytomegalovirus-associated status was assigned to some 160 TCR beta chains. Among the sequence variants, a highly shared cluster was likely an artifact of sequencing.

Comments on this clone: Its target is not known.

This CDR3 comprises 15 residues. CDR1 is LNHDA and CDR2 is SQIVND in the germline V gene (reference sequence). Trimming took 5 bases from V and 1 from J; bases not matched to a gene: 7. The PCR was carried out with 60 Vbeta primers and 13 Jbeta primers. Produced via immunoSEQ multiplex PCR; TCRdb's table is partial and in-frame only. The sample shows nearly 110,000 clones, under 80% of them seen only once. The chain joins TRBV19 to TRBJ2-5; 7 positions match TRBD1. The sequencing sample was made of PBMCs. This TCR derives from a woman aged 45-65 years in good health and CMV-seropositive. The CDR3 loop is CASSRGQILQETQYF. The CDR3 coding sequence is TGTGCCAGTAGTCGGGGACAGATCCTCCAAGAGACCCAGTACTTC. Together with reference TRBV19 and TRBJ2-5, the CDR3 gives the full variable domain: DGGITQSPKYLFRKEGQNVTLSCEQNLNHDAMYWYRQDPGQGLRLIYYSQIVNDFQKGDIAEGYSVSREKKESFPLTVTSAQKNPTAFYLCASSRGQILQETQYFGPGTRLLVL.